The 18 T cell receptor beta chains presented below share a single source sample, sequenced in a study of blood T cell repertoires in COVID-19. Method: immunoSEQ multiplex PCR; TCRdb's copy keeps in-frame clones and lacks some. This repertoire shows roughly 500,000 clones, over 75% found once; its top ten account for 3.2%. The material sequenced was peripheral blood. Every receptor here comes from a human donor in a cohort sampled during active COVID-19.

The rearrangement links TRBV9 to TRBJ1-4; 10 bases are shared with TRBD1. The CDR3 has 16 amino acids. V shed 0 bases and J 8 bases; nucleotides not matched to a gene: 7. Per germline, CDR1 SGDLS and CDR2 YYNGEE. The CDR3 spells CASSVGGGTGVEKLFF. Written as DNA, the CDR3 is TGTGCCAGCAGCGTAGGGGGAGGGACAGGGGTCGAAAAACTGTTTTTT.

This clone was seen a few times. This chain links TRBV7-8 with TRBJ1-1, with D hard to call. In germline, CDR1 is SGHVS, CDR2 FQNEAQ. This CDR3 is 14 amino acids long. Trimming took 5 bases from V and 1 from J, leaving 11 bases between them. CDR3 DNA sequence: TGTGCCAGCAGCCCGCGCGGCAGGAACACTGAAGCTTTCTTT. Translated: CASSPRGRNTEAFF.

The chain joins TRBV14 to TRBJ2-2, with 7 bases aligning to TRBD2. CDR1 and CDR2 (germline): SGHDN, FVKESK. The CDR3 sequence is 19 residues long. Trimming cost V 1 base and J 5 bases; bases outside gene matches: 16. The DNA for the CDR3 is TGTGCCAGCAGCCAAGTCTCCTACGGAGCGGGACGGGAGACCGGGGAGCTGTTTTTT. It encodes CASSQVSYGAGRETGELFF.

The chain carries TRBV20-1 and TRBJ2-7, with D possibly being TRBD2 (5 bases). The CDR3 length is 11 residues. Trimming took 4 bases from V and 4 from J, leaving 8 bases between them. Germline V gene sequence: CDR1 DFQATT, CDR2 SNEGSKA (reference sequence). This CDR3 is CSAKEAYEQYF. The CDR3 DNA is TGCAGTGCTAAGGAGGCGTACGAGCAGTACTTC.

The rearrangement joins TRBV5-4 to TRBJ2-2; 10 bases line up with TRBD2. CDR3 length: 16 residues. V was clipped by 4 bases and J by 6 bases; unmatched bases: 9. CDR1 and CDR2 from the germline V gene are SGHNT and YYREEE (reference sequence). In DNA, the CDR3 is TGTGCCAGCAGCCAAACCCCGGGACTAGCGTCCGGGGAGCTGTTTTTT. Its protein is CASSQTPGLASGELFF.

The chain is built from TRBV7-2 and TRBJ2-7; 8 bases match TRBD1. CDR3 length equals 15 residues. V gave up 0 bases and J gave up 4 bases; unmatched junction bases: 5. CDR1 and CDR2 (germline): SGHTA, FQGNSA. CDR3 amino acids: CASSLAGTGGYEQYF. CDR3 nucleotide sequence: TGTGCCAGCAGCTTAGCCGGGACAGGTGGTTACGAGCAGTACTTC.

This clone was found once. The V call is TRBV7-9, the J call TRBJ1-2, with 12 nucleotides matching TRBD1. The CDR3 has 16 amino acids. Germline V CDR1 and CDR2: SEHNR, FQNEAQ (reference sequence). V was clipped by 4 bases and J by 7 bases; unmatched bases: 10. In nucleotides, the CDR3 is TGTGCCAGCAGCTCTAGCCCGGGACAGGGGGCGCGTGGCTACACCTTC. Encoded protein: CASSSSPGQGARGYTF.

The V call is TRBV7-2, the J call TRBJ2-5; 12 nucleotides line up with TRBD2. The V and J ends lost 5 bases and 2 bases, in that order; junction bases with no gene match: 3. From germline, CDR1 is SGHTA and CDR2 FQGNSA. The CDR3 loop spans 15 amino acids. This chain's CDR3 is CASSRTSGEQETQYF. DNA for the CDR3: TGTGCCAGCAGCAGGACTAGCGGGGAGCAAGAGACCCAGTACTTC.

The chain joins TRBV9 to TRBJ2-1; D gene uncertain. CDR1 is SGDLS, CDR2 YYNGEE, per germline. V lost 0 bases, J lost 4 bases, and 8 bases lay in between. The length of the CDR3 is 14 residues. This CDR3 reads CASSVVGRYNEQFF. As DNA, the CDR3 is TGTGCCAGCAGCGTAGTTGGCCGTTACAATGAGCAGTTCTTC. Together with reference TRBV9 and TRBJ2-1, the CDR3 gives the full variable domain: DSGVTQTPKHLITATGQRVTLRCSPRSGDLSVYWYQQSLDQGLQFLIQYYNGEERAKGNILERFSAQQFPDLHSELNLSSLELGDSALYFCASSVVGRYNEQFFGPGTRLTVL.

The chain joins TRBV3-1 (or the pseudogene TRBV3-2) to TRBJ2-7; D remains ambiguous. The CDR3 is 15 residues long. V lost 5 bases to trimming and J lost 4 bases, with 18 bases between them. Germline V gene lookup returns CDR1 LGHDT and CDR2 YNNKEL (reference sequence). The CDR3 DNA is TGTGCCAGCAGCATACGGTCCGAGAAGAGGTACGAGCAGTACTTC. Translated: CASSIRSEKRYEQYF.

Of note for this clone: At one of its ends the junction is not consistent with the germline gene, which may arise from a read error. The V call is TRBV20-1, the J call TRBJ2-3; TRBD1 might be the D (5 bases). CDR1 is DFQATT, CDR2 SNEGSKA, per germline (reference sequence). This CDR3 contains 11 residues. CDR3: CSAILTATQYF. Written as DNA, the CDR3 is TGCAGTGCTATACTGACAGCTACGCAGTATTTT.

The gene calls are TRBV11-2 and TRBJ1-3; TRBD1 matches at 7 bases. Germline trimming cut 3 bases from V and 8 bases from J; bases unmatched to any gene: 4. This CDR3 region has 13 residues. Germline V lookup: CDR1 SGHAT, CDR2 FQNNGV. CDR3 sequence: CASSFTGEYTIYF. The CDR3 coding sequence is TGTGCCAGCAGCTTCACAGGGGAATACACCATATATTTT. Using reference TRBV11-2 and TRBJ1-3 for the parts outside the CDR3, the full variable domain is EAGVAQSPRYKIIEKRQSVAFWCNPISGHATLYWYQQILGQGPKLLIQFQNNGVVDDSQLPKDRFSAERLKGVDSTLKIQPAKLEDSAVYLCASSFTGEYTIYFGEGSWLTVV.

This clone was observed a single time. The chain links TRBV20-1 to TRBJ2-1, with 14 bases aligning to TRBD2. V was pared by 3 bases and J by 6 bases, with 7 bases of the junction left unmatched. Germline V gives CDR1 DFQATT, CDR2 SNEGSKA (reference sequence). This CDR3 contains 16 residues. CDR3 nucleotides: TGCAGTGCTAGTGTGGGACTAGCGGGAGTGCTCAATGAGCAGTTCTTC. It codes for CSASVGLAGVLNEQFF.

The V gene is TRBV6-5, the J gene TRBJ1-2; weak D call: TRBD1 (6 bases). The V end was cut by 7 bases, the J end by 6 bases, with 12 bases between. The CDR3 extends over 12 amino acids. Per germline, CDR1 MNHEY and CDR2 SVGAGI. The CDR3 nucleotides read TGTGCCAGCAAAGGGGGGAGGGATGGCTACACCTTC. As protein: CASKGGRDGYTF.

Only one count was recorded for this clone. The V and J genes are TRBV7-8 and TRBJ2-1; 10 nucleotides agree with TRBD2. This CDR3 is 15 amino acids long. J lost 6 bases, V lost 5 bases, and 7 bases had no gene match. Germline V CDR1 and CDR2: SGHVS, FQNEAQ. CDR3 amino acids: CASSPRLAGLNEQFF. CDR3 sequence (DNA): TGTGCCAGCAGCCCACGACTAGCGGGTCTCAATGAGCAGTTCTTC.

This clone was seen only a few times. The rearrangement joins TRBV27 to TRBJ2-2, with 8 bases matching TRBD2. Germline V gives CDR1 MNHEY, CDR2 SMNVEV (reference sequence). With V trimmed by 2 bases and J by 1 base, 3 bases remained unmatched. This CDR3 region has 16 residues. CDR3 sequence (DNA): TGTGCCAGCAGTTTAATGGCGGGAGGGAACACCGGGGAGCTGTTTTTT. As protein: CASSLMAGGNTGELFF.

This chain links TRBV7-3 with TRBJ2-4; TRBD1 is a possible D gene (6 bases). The germline V and J ends were trimmed by 3 bases and 2 bases, with 11 bases remaining between them. CDR3 length equals 15 residues. Looked up from germline, CDR1 is SGHTA and CDR2 is FQGTGA. The CDR3 sequence: CASSLKGVPKNIQYF. DNA for the CDR3: TGTGCCAGCAGCTTGAAGGGGGTACCCAAAAACATTCAGTACTTC.

The rearrangement joins TRBV7-8 to TRBJ1-5, with 8 bases identical to TRBD1. The CDR3 totals 18 residues. V shed 0 bases, J shed 10 bases, and the junction held 17 bases outside the gene matches. Germline CDR1 is SGHVS and CDR2 is FQNEAQ. The CDR3 loop reads CASSLARQGAVFGQPQHF. The CDR3 nucleotides read TGTGCCAGCAGCTTAGCACGGCAGGGGGCAGTTTTCGGGCAACCCCAGCATTTT.